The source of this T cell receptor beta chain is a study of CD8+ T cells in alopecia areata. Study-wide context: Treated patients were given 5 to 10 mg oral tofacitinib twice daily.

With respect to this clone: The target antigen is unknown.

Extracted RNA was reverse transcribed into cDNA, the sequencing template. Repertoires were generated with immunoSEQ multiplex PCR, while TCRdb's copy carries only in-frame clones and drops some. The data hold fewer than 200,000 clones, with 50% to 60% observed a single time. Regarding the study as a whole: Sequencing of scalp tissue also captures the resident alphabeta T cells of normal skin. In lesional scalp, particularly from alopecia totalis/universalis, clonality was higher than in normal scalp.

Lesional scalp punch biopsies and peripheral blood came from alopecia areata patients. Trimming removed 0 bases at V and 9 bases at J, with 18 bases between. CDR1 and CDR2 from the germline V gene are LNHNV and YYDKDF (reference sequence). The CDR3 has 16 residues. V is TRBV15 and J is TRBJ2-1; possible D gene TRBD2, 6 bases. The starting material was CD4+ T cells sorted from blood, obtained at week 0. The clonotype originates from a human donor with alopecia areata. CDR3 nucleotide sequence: TGTGCCACCAGCAGAGACCCCGGGGGTTACTCTGGTGAGCAGTTCTTC. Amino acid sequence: CATSRDPGGYSGEQFF.